What follows is one T cell receptor beta chain and its context. The CDR3 is 16 residues long. Per the germline V gene, CDR1 is PRHDT and CDR2 is FYEKMQ (reference sequence). J was trimmed by 2 bases and V by 4 bases; bases with no gene match: 10. These data belong to a study of blood T cell repertoires in COVID-19. Across the study: COVID-19 samples, acute and convalescent, were from the United States, Italy and Spain.

The data were produced by immunoSEQ multiplex PCR, yet TCRdb's version contains in-frame clones alone and is incomplete. The profile shows 200,000 to 300,000 clones, about 83% of them singletons. V is TRBV13 and J is TRBJ2-5, with 7 bases fitting TRBD2. The sequencing sample was made of peripheral blood. This TCR was recovered from an elderly man with acute or convalescent COVID-19. The CDR3 DNA sequence: TGTGCCAGCAGCTCTTCGGGGGGACGGGGGCAAGAGACCCAGTACTTC. Its protein product is CASSSSGGRGQETQYF.